This TCR beta chain derives from a study of blood T cell repertoires in COVID-19. The wider study: COVID-19 samples from acute and convalescent phases originated in the United States, Italy and Spain.

Libraries were prepared by immunoSEQ multiplex PCR; TCRdb keeps only in-frame clonotypes and omits some of them. The profile covers some 150,000 clones, with less than 85% appearing a single time and 3.5% to 5% taken by the ten largest. The ends were cut back, 4 bases at V and 6 bases at J, with 21 bases in the middle. CDR1 and CDR2 (germline): SGHRS, YFSETQ. This CDR3 is 16 amino acids long. Everyone who took part was roughly 18 to 90 years old, and they came from about two dozen US areas. Each recovered donor of Cohort 3 presented with two negative PCRs, clearance, or symptom resolution. The gene calls are TRBV5-1 and TRBJ2-3, with D possibly being TRBD2 (6 bases). This receptor was obtained from a woman between 50 and 59 years old who had recovered from COVID-19. Source material: PBMCs or T cells enriched from blood (not recorded which). This chain's CDR3 is CASSGDSPGRGDTQYF. Written as DNA, the CDR3 is TGCGCCAGCAGCGGGGACTCGCCAGGGCGGGGCGATACGCAGTATTTT. Combining the CDR3 with reference TRBV5-1 and TRBJ2-3 gives the whole variable domain KAGVTQTPRYLIKTRGQQVTLSCSPISGHRSVSWYQQTPGQGLQFLFEYFSETQRNKGNFPGRFSGRQFSNSRSEMNVSTLELGDSALYLCASSGDSPGRGDTQYFGPGTRLTVL.